The 9 T cell receptor beta chains given below trace back to one sample, sequenced in a study of OX40 agonist ivuxolimab in advanced cancers. Libraries came from the immunoSEQ multiplex PCR assay. TCRdb's version of the immuneACCESS table is confined to in-frame rearrangements and falls short of the full clone set. An unresolved V gene accounts for under half of the shortfall where checked; the remainder is of unknown origin. Present in this sample are around 67,000 clones, around 82% of which were seen just once. The leading ten clones occupy around 8.2% of the sample. The sequences come from CD4+ or CD8+ T cells sorted from blood, collected in a trial of the OX40 agonist ivuxolimab. These receptors came from an adult with an advanced solid tumor such as melanoma, head and neck, liver or kidney cancer.

This sequence joins TRBV18 and TRBJ1-1; D remains ambiguous. V was trimmed by 6 bases and J by 1 base, leaving 9 bases between them. The CDR3 has 13 amino acids. In germline, CDR1 is KGHSH, CDR2 LQKENI. The CDR3, as DNA: TGTGCCAGCTCTGGGATCCCGAACACTGAAGCTTTCTTT. It is translated as CASSGIPNTEAFF.

The chain has TRBV4-1 and TRBJ1-3; 8 positions agree with TRBD1. The ends lost 3 bases at V and 4 bases at J; junction bases unmatched: 8. The CDR3 is made up of 16 amino acids. Germline V CDR1 and CDR2: MGHRA, YSYEKL. CDR3 sequence reads: CASSHYRGNGGNTIYF. The CDR3 nucleotides read TGCGCCAGCAGCCACTACAGGGGGAACGGGGGAAACACCATATATTTT.

In the case of this clone: Other nucleotide sequences from this sample produce the same CDR3. The gene calls are TRBV7-3 and TRBJ2-2; the D call may be TRBD1 or TRBD2 (6 bases each). From germline, CDR1 is SGHTA and CDR2 FQGTGA. Trimming shortened V by 1 base and J by 2 bases, and 11 bases separated the two germline ends. The CDR3 spans 16 residues. Written as DNA, the CDR3 is TGTGCCAGCAGCTTAAGTCCGGGGGCAAACACCGGGGAGCTGTTTTTT. Residues: CASSLSPGANTGELFF.

V and J are TRBV18 and TRBJ1-2; no clear D gene. Trimming pared 2 bases from V and 2 bases from J, leaving 6 bases between. This CDR3 comprises 13 residues. The germline CDR1 and CDR2 sequences are KGHSH and LQKENI. Written as DNA, the CDR3 is TGTGCCAGCTCACCATCGGAAAACTATGGCTACACCTTC. It yields the protein CASSPSENYGYTF.

This clone is a singleton in its sample. This CDR3 is CASSRTATNEKLFF. CDR3 bases: TGTGCCAGCAGCCGGACAGCAACTAATGAAAAACTGTTTTTT. This chain joins TRBV6-5 and TRBJ1-4; D perhaps matches TRBD1 (6 bases). Trimming took off 6 bases at V and 0 bases at J, with 8 bases between the two ends. Germline CDR1 and CDR2: MNHEY and SVGAGI. The CDR3 loop spans 14 amino acids.

The rearrangement links TRBV28 to TRBJ2-5, with 7 bases lining up with TRBD2. The germline V gene has CDR1 MDHEN and CDR2 SYDVKM. The V and J ends lost 5 bases and 5 bases, in that order; junction bases with no gene match: 5. This CDR3 has 13 residues. The CDR3 loop is CASSTRGEETQYF. The DNA of the CDR3 is TGTGCCAGCAGTACACGGGGGGAGGAGACCCAGTACTTC.

The chain recombines TRBV7-2 with TRBJ2-5, with a tentative D call TRBD2 (6 bases). V lost 4 bases, J lost 4 bases, and 25 bases lay in between. CDR3 size: 18 residues. Germline CDR1 and CDR2: SGHTA and FQGNSA. This chain's CDR3 is CASSSPDWRGYPLETQYF. CDR3 nucleotides: TGTGCCAGCAGCTCCCCGGACTGGCGGGGCTATCCGCTAGAGACCCAGTACTTC.

The chain carries TRBV18 and TRBJ2-7; 9 bases align to TRBD2. This CDR3 is 15 amino acids long. The J segment lost 4 bases and the V segment lost 6 bases, leaving 10 bases of the junction unmatched. Germline CDR1 KGHSH, CDR2 LQKENI. The CDR3 protein is CASSPGSGRLYEQYF. CDR3 nucleotides: TGTGCCAGCTCGCCTGGTAGCGGGAGACTGTACGAGCAGTACTTC.

This rearrangement joins TRBV27 to TRBJ1-2, with D perhaps TRBD1 (5 bases). Trimming shortened V by 2 bases and J by 2 bases, and 9 bases separated the two germline ends. CDR3 length: 14 residues. The germline CDR1 and CDR2 sequences are MNHEY and SMNVEV (reference sequence). CDR3: CASSLRGTNYGYTF. The CDR3 coding sequence is TGTGCCAGCAGTTTAAGGGGAACCAACTATGGCTACACCTTC.